A single sample is the source of the 2 T cell receptor beta chains below, sequenced in a study of blood T cell repertoires in COVID-19. Assay: immunoSEQ multiplex PCR; the TCRdb copy retains only in-frame clones and omits some. The sample holds 200,000 to 300,000 clones, 88% seen once. The sample was PBMCs or T cells enriched from blood (not recorded which). Every receptor here comes from a woman aged 35 to 49 with acute COVID-19.

The chain links TRBV5-6 to TRBJ1-1, with TRBD1 identical over 8 bases. V shed 2 bases, J shed 10 bases, and the junction held 7 bases outside the gene matches. The germline gives CDR1 SGHDT, CDR2 YYEEEE. CDR3 length equals 13 residues. CDR3 sequence: CASSFRDRSAAFF. In DNA, the CDR3 is TGTGCCAGCAGCTTCCGGGACAGGTCGGCAGCTTTCTTT.

V and J are TRBV6-5 and TRBJ1-2, with D perhaps TRBD1 (6 bases). CDR3 length equals 16 residues. Trimming removed 4 bases at V and 1 base at J, with 16 bases between. Germline V gene data show CDR1 as MNHEY and CDR2 as SVGAGI. Written as DNA, the CDR3 is TGTGCCAGCAGTTCCTTCGGACAGCCGAGTAACTATGGCTACACCTTC. Amino acid sequence: CASSSFGQPSNYGYTF.